This T cell receptor (beta chain) was captured by sequencing in a study of blood T cell repertoires in COVID-19. About the research overall: Spain, Italy and the United States supplied samples that represented acute and convalescent COVID-19. In each case, the material was cDNA or gDNA derived from T cells, B-cell-depleted T cells, or PBMCs.

Per the study methods: Amplifying reference gene primers gave estimates of nucleated cell counts. Libraries were prepared by immunoSEQ multiplex PCR; TCRdb keeps only in-frame clonotypes and omits some of them. The V and J calls and clone size are taken from that table; D and trimming were inferred from the DNA. The sample shows roughly 300,000 clones, around 92% of them seen only once. The specimen sequenced was peripheral blood. This TCR came from a man younger than 30 who had recovered from COVID-19.

CDR3 amino acids: CASSPDRDYGYTF. CDR3 coding DNA: TGTGCCAGCAGCCCTGACAGGGACTATGGCTACACCTTC. The chain has TRBV5-6 and TRBJ1-2; 7 nucleotides agree with TRBD1. The germline gives CDR1 SGHDT, CDR2 YYEEEE. The CDR3 covers 13 residues. Losses at the gene ends were 4 bases for V and 3 bases for J; bases not matched to a gene: 3.